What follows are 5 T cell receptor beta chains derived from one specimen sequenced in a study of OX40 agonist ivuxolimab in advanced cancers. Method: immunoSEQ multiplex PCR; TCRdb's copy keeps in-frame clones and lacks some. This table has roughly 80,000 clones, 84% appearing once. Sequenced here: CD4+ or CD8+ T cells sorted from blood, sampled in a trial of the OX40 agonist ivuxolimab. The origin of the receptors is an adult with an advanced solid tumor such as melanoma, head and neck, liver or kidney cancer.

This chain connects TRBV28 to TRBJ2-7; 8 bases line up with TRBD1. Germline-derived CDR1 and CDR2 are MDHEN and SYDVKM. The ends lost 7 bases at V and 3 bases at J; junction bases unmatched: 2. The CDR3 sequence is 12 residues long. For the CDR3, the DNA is TGTGCCAGCACGGACAGGGACTACGAGCAGTACTTC. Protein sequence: CASTDRDYEQYF.

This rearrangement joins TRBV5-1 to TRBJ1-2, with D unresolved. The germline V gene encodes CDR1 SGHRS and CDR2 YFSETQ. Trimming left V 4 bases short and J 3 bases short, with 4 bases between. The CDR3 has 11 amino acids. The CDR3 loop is CASSGDYGYTF. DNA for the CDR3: TGCGCCAGCAGCGGGGACTATGGCTACACCTTC.

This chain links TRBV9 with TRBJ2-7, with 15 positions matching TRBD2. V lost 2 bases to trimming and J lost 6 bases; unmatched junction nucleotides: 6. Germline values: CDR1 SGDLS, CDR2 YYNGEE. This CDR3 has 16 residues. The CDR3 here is CASSVGLAGGLSEQYF. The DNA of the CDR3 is TGTGCCAGCAGCGTTGGACTAGCGGGGGGGCTGAGCGAGCAGTACTTC.

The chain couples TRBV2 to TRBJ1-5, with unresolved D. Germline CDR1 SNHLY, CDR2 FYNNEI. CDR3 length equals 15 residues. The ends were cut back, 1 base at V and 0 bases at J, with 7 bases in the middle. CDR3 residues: CASSEEWSSNQPQHF. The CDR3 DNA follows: TGTGCCAGCAGTGAAGAGTGGAGTAGCAATCAGCCCCAGCATTTT.

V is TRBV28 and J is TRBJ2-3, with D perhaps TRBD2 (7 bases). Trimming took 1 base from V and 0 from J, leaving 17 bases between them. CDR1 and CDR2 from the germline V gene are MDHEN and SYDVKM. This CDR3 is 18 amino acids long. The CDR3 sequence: CASSLYRGGRKSTDTQYF. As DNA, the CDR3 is TGTGCCAGCAGTTTATATAGGGGGGGGCGAAAAAGCACAGATACGCAGTATTTT.